The 7 T cell receptor beta chains below come from one sample, sequenced in a study of monozygotic twins with inflammatory bowel disease. TCRdb reworked the 5' RACE reads into one entry per CDR3 protein, no DNA. Its listing shows hundreds of thousands of distinct CDR3 sequences. Sequencing used blood. The receptors come from a human donor with ulcerative colitis or Crohn's disease, or a healthy co-twin of an affected twin (not recorded which).

This chain links TRBV4-3 with TRBJ1-1. This CDR3 comprises 12 residues. Germline CDR1 and CDR2: LGHNA and YSLEER. CDR3 residues: CASGRRNTEAFF.

The chain has TRBV9 and TRBJ2-5; TCRdb's D call of TRBD2 is untestable without DNA. The germline V gene has CDR1 SGDLS and CDR2 YYNGEE. The CDR3 has 15 amino acids. The CDR3 loop reads CASSDRLAGEETQYF. The complete variable domain, with remaining parts taken from reference TRBV9 and TRBJ2-5, reads DSGVTQTPKHLITATGQRVTLRCSPRSGDLSVYWYQQSLDQGLQFLIQYYNGEERAKGNILERFSAQQFPDLHSELNLSSLELGDSALYFCASSDRLAGEETQYFGPGTRLLVL.

The chain links TRBV5-4 to TRBJ2-1; TCRdb reports TRBD2, a call that lacks DNA to check it against. The CDR3 spans 15 residues. Germline V gives CDR1 SGHNT, CDR2 YYREEE (reference sequence). The CDR3 loop reads CASSPGLERYNEQFF.

The V gene is TRBV29-1, the J gene TRBJ2-2; TCRdb's D call of TRBD1 is untestable without DNA. Germline CDR1 SQVTM, CDR2 ANQGSEA. The CDR3 is 13 amino acids. CDR3 region: CSADRGNTGELFF.

The chain recombines TRBV7-9 with TRBJ2-2; TCRdb proposes TRBD1, but this gene call is untestable without DNA. CDR1 is SEHNR and CDR2 is FQNEAQ in the germline V gene (reference sequence). This CDR3 has 17 residues. CDR3 protein: CASSSEPGTGYTGELFF. Full variable domain (rest looked up from reference TRBV7-9 and TRBJ2-2): DTGVSQNPRHKITKRGQNVTFRCDPISEHNRLYWYRQTLGQGPEFLTYFQNEAQLEKSRLLSDRFSAERPKGSFSTLEIQRTEQGDSAMYLCASSSEPGTGYTGELFFGEGSRLTVL.

The chain is built from TRBV7-8 and TRBJ2-5; no DNA is available, so the TRBD2 call from TCRdb remains unchecked. The CDR3 is 12 residues long. In germline, CDR1 is SGHVS, CDR2 FQNEAQ. The CDR3 spells CASSASGETQYF.

The V and J genes are TRBV5-6 and TRBJ2-7; TCRdb outputs TRBD2, but without DNA this stays unchecked. Germline V gene sequence: CDR1 SGHDT, CDR2 YYEEEE. The CDR3 loop spans 15 amino acids. The CDR3 reads CASSLILSGAGEQYF.